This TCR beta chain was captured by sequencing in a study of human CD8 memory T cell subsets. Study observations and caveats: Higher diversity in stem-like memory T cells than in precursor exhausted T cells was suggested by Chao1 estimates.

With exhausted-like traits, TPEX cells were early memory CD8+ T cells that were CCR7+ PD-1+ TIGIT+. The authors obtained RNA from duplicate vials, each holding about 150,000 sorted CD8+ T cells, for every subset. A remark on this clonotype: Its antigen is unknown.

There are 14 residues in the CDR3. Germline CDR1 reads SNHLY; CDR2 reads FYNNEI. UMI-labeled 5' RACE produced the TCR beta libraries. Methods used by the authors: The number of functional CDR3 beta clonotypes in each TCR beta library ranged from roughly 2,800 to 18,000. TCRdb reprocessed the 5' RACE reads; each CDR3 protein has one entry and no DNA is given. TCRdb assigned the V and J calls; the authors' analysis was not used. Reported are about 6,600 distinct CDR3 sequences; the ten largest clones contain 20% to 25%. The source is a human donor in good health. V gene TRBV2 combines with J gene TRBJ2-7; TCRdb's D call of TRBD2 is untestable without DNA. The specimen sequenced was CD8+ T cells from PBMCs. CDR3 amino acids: CASLALAGLYEQYF.